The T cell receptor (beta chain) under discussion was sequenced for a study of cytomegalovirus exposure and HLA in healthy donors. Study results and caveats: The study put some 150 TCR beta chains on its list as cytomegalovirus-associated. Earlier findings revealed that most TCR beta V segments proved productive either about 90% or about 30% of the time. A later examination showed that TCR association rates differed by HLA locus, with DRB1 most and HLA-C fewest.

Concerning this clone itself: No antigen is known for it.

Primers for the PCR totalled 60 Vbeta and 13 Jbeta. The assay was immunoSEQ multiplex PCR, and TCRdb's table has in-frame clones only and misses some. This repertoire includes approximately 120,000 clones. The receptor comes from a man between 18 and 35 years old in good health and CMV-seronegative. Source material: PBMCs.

The CDR3: CASSVFEGPLHF. CDR3 bases: TGTGCCAGCAGCGTTTTTGAGGGACCCCTCCACTTT. The chain recombines TRBV9 with TRBJ1-6; D not resolved. The CDR3 is made up of 12 amino acids. Trimming shortened V by 2 bases and J by 12 bases, and 9 bases separated the two germline ends. CDR1 SGDLS and CDR2 YYNGEE come from the germline V gene.